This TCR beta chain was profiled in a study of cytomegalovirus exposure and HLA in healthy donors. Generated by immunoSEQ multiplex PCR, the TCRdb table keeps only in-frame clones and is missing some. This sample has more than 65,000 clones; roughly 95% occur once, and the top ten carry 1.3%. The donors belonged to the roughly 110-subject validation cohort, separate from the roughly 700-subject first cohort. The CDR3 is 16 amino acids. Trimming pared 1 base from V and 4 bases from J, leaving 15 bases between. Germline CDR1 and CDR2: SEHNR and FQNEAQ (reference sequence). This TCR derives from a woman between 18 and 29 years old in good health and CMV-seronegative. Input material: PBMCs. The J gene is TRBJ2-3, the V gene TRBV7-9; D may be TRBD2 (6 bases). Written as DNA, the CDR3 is TGTGCCAGCAGCTTAGGCGGAGGGGATATGGCAGATACGCAGTATTTT. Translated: CASSLGGGDMADTQYF. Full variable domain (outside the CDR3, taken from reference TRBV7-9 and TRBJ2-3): DTGVSQNPRHKITKRGQNVTFRCDPISEHNRLYWYRQTLGQGPEFLTYFQNEAQLEKSRLLSDRFSAERPKGSFSTLEIQRTEQGDSAMYLCASSLGGGDMADTQYFGPGTRLTVL.